This is a list of T cell receptor beta chains from one sample in a study of CD8 T cells in Susac syndrome. TCRdb processed the immunoSEQ multiplex PCR reads anew with MiXCR; each CDR3 protein has one entry. Among under 55,000 distinct CDR3 sequences, 93% were seen once, and the ten largest hold roughly 0.5%. Sequenced sample: CD8+ T cells from PBMCs. Every receptor here comes from a human donor with multiple sclerosis. CDR3s include the opening cysteine and the closing phenylalanine or tryptophan. Fields, in order: CDR3 DNA, CDR3 protein, D gene, clone size, V gene, J gene. A D gene is named only where the DNA matches it firmly. A clone size is listed for some rows: how often the clone was seen (once, few, many), or a class if it is expanded.

CDR3 DNA: TGCGCCAGCAGCTCCCCGACAGGGGATCTGAATGGCTACACCTTC
CDR3 protein: CASSSPTGDLNGYTF
D gene: TRBD1
clone size: .
V gene: TRBV5-1
J gene: TRBJ1-2

CDR3 DNA: TGTGCCAGCAGCCCGAATTACAGGGATGGCGGCTACACCTTC
CDR3 protein: CASSPNYRDGGYTF
D gene: .
clone size: .
V gene: TRBV9
J gene: TRBJ1-2

CDR3 DNA: TGTGCCACCCGTGGGTTGGGTAGTTCCGTCGGAGCTTTCTTT
CDR3 protein: CATRGLGSSVGAFF
D gene: .
clone size: .
V gene: TRBV6-5
J gene: TRBJ1-1

CDR3 DNA: TGTGCCAGCAGCTTAGGAACGGGCAGGGGAAATGAAAAACTGTTTTTT
CDR3 protein: CASSLGTGRGNEKLFF
D gene: .
clone size: once
V gene: TRBV7-9
J gene: TRBJ1-4

CDR3 DNA: TGTGCCAGCAGCTCCACTGGCGGGGGGCCTTACAATGAGCAGTTCTTC
CDR3 protein: CASSSTGGGPYNEQFF
D gene: TRBD2
clone size: .
V gene: TRBV13
J gene: TRBJ2-1

CDR3 DNA: TGCAGTGCTAGAACCCGACAGACCTACGAGCAGTACTTC
CDR3 protein: CSARTRQTYEQYF
D gene: .
clone size: .
V gene: TRBV20-1
J gene: TRBJ2-7

CDR3 DNA: TGTGCCAGCAGCTTAGAACAAGTAAACACCGGGGAGCTGTTTTTT
CDR3 protein: CASSLEQVNTGELFF
D gene: .
clone size: .
V gene: TRBV7-9
J gene: TRBJ2-2

CDR3 DNA: TGCGCCAGCAGCCAGAGACATCTATCAAAGGAAAAACTGTTTTTT
CDR3 protein: CASSQRHLSKEKLFF
D gene: .
clone size: .
V gene: TRBV4-3
J gene: TRBJ1-4

CDR3 DNA: TGTGCCAGCAGCCAAGAGATTACAGGAAATCAGCCCCAGCATTTT
CDR3 protein: CASSQEITGNQPQHF
D gene: .
clone size: .
V gene: TRBV4-2
J gene: TRBJ1-5

CDR3 DNA: TGTGCCTGGAAAGGGGGAGAGGACACCGGGGAGCTGTTTTTT
CDR3 protein: CAWKGGEDTGELFF
D gene: .
clone size: .
V gene: TRBV30
J gene: TRBJ2-2

CDR3 DNA: TGTGCCTGGAGTCACGGAGCGGGGGTACAAGAGACCCAGTACTTC
CDR3 protein: CAWSHGAGVQETQYF
D gene: TRBD2
clone size: .
V gene: TRBV30
J gene: TRBJ2-5

CDR3 DNA: TGTGCCAGCAGTGAGACATTATTGAACACTGAAGCTTTCTTT
CDR3 protein: CASSETLLNTEAFF
D gene: .
clone size: .
V gene: TRBV27
J gene: TRBJ1-1

CDR3 DNA: TGTGCCAGCAGTTGGGACAGGGGGCGCAGGGGGGACACCGGGGAGCTGTTTTTT
CDR3 protein: CASSWDRGRRGDTGELFF
D gene: TRBD1
clone size: .
V gene: TRBV27
J gene: TRBJ2-2

CDR3 DNA: TGTGCCAGCAGCTTAAGAGAGGGCAGGGACCTTGAGCAGTTCTTC
CDR3 protein: CASSLREGRDLEQFF
D gene: .
clone size: .
V gene: TRBV7-3
J gene: TRBJ2-1

CDR3 DNA: TGTGCCAGCAGCCCCAGGATAGCTCCCGGGGAGCTGTTTTTT
CDR3 protein: CASSPRIAPGELFF
D gene: .
clone size: .
V gene: TRBV7-9
J gene: TRBJ2-2

CDR3 DNA: TGTGCCAGCAAAGGGGGCGCAGATCAGCCCCAGCATTTT
CDR3 protein: CASKGGADQPQHF
D gene: TRBD1
clone size: .
V gene: TRBV28
J gene: TRBJ1-5

CDR3 DNA: TGTGCCAGCAGCCCTGACGGGGTATATCCCGGGGAGCTGTTTTTT
CDR3 protein: CASSPDGVYPGELFF
D gene: .
clone size: .
V gene: TRBV5-6
J gene: TRBJ2-2

CDR3 DNA: TGCGCCAGCAGCTTATCAGGGGGTTGGGCCCTCCACTTT
CDR3 protein: CASSLSGGWALHF
D gene: TRBD1
clone size: .
V gene: TRBV5-1
J gene: TRBJ1-6

CDR3 DNA: TGCGCCAGCAGCCACTTACAGGGGGCGAATGGCTACACCTTC
CDR3 protein: CASSHLQGANGYTF
D gene: TRBD1
clone size: .
V gene: TRBV4-1
J gene: TRBJ1-2

CDR3 DNA: TGTGCCAGCAGTTTTACAGGGGATCAGCCCCAGCATTTT
CDR3 protein: CASSFTGDQPQHF
D gene: TRBD1
clone size: few
V gene: TRBV27
J gene: TRBJ1-5

CDR3 DNA: TGTGCCAGCGGGATCGGACGGAGCTATGGCTACACCTTC
CDR3 protein: CASGIGRSYGYTF
D gene: .
clone size: .
V gene: TRBV27
J gene: TRBJ1-2

CDR3 DNA: TGTGCCACCAGAAGTGGTGTTGGGAGCAATCAGCCCCAGCATTTT
CDR3 protein: CATRSGVGSNQPQHF
D gene: .
clone size: .
V gene: TRBV15
J gene: TRBJ1-5

CDR3 DNA: TGCGCCAGCAGTATCTTCCAGGGGGCCTACGAGCAGTACTTC
CDR3 protein: CASSIFQGAYEQYF
D gene: TRBD1
clone size: .
V gene: TRBV4-3
J gene: TRBJ2-7

CDR3 DNA: TGTGCCAGCAGTTTAATTAGGGCGGATGGCTACACCTTC
CDR3 protein: CASSLIRADGYTF
D gene: .
clone size: .
V gene: TRBV12-3/TRBV12-4
J gene: TRBJ1-2

CDR3 DNA: TGTGCCAGCAGCCAACAAGCGGGGGGGCCTTCATCAGGTGGAGATACGCAGTATTTT
CDR3 protein: CASSQQAGGPSSGGDTQYF
D gene: TRBD2
clone size: .
V gene: TRBV3-1
J gene: TRBJ2-3

CDR3 DNA: TGTGCCAGCAGTGTATGGGTGAACACTGAAGCTTTCTTT
CDR3 protein: CASSVWVNTEAFF
D gene: .
clone size: .
V gene: TRBV2
J gene: TRBJ1-1

CDR3 DNA: TGCGCCAGCAGCTGGACAGGGGGCTACGAGCAGTACTTC
CDR3 protein: CASSWTGGYEQYF
D gene: TRBD1
clone size: .
V gene: TRBV5-1
J gene: TRBJ2-7

CDR3 DNA: TGTGCCAGCAGCGGAACAGGGAGAGGAGAGACCCAGTACTTC
CDR3 protein: CASSGTGRGETQYF
D gene: .
clone size: .
V gene: TRBV7-9
J gene: TRBJ2-5

CDR3 DNA: TGTGCCAGCGTTTTCGGGGGGGGGTTCTCCTACGAGCAGTACTTC
CDR3 protein: CASVFGGGFSYEQYF
D gene: TRBD2
clone size: .
V gene: TRBV27
J gene: TRBJ2-7